The rows below give T cell receptor beta chains drawn from one sample of a study of blood T cell repertoires in COVID-19. Sequencing used immunoSEQ multiplex PCR; TCRdb keeps in-frame clones, though not all of them. The sample has about 240,000 clones; 80% to 90% are singletons. The sample consisted of peripheral blood. The receptors were gathered from a woman older than 75 with COVID-19, enrolled during active disease. The CDR3 runs from the conserved cysteine through the conserved F or W. Fields, in order: J gene, V gene, D gene, clone size, CDR3 protein, CDR3 DNA. The D gene is left open where the match is weak. Expanded clones get a size class; other rows say once, few or many, or leave the size out.

TRBJ2-5 TRBV18 TRBD2 . CASSAGVQETQYF TGTGCCAGCTCGGCGGGGGTCCAAGAGACCCAGTACTTC
TRBJ2-3 TRBV7-6 TRBD1 . CASSRPGGADTQYF TGTGCCAGCAGCCGACCAGGGGGCGCAGATACGCAGTATTTT
TRBJ1-2 TRBV7-2 . . CASSLRGSVSNYGYTF TGTGCCAGCAGCTTAAGGGGCAGCGTGTCTAACTATGGCTACACCTTC
TRBJ2-3 TRBV3-1/TRBV3-2 . once CASSQDGARDTQYF TGTGCCAGCAGCCAAGATGGTGCTAGAGATACGCAGTATTTT
TRBJ1-1 TRBV29-1 . . CSVSQPLGQQAFF TGCAGCGTTTCCCAACCCCTAGGACAGCAAGCTTTCTTT
TRBJ2-3 TRBV5-4 . . CASTTSGGARADTQYF TGTGCCAGCACCACTAGTGGGGGGGCCAGGGCAGATACGCAGTATTTT
TRBJ2-2 TRBV30 TRBD2 . CAWSRGGLGTGELFF TGTGCCTGGAGTCGGGGGGGGCTAGGCACCGGGGAGCTGTTTTTT
TRBJ2-7 TRBV20-1 TRBD2 . CSASPPFSGKSSYEQYF TGCAGTGCTAGTCCCCCCTTTAGCGGGAAAAGCTCCTACGAGCAGTACTTC
TRBJ2-3 TRBV7-2 . few CASSLDSASRADTQYF TGTGCCAGCAGCTTAGACTCAGCATCCCGGGCAGATACGCAGTATTTT
TRBJ2-1 TRBV7-2 . . CASSLVANTRISYNEQFF TGTGCCAGCAGCTTAGTAGCGAACACCCGAATCTCCTACAATGAGCAGTTCTTC
TRBJ2-3 TRBV5-3 TRBD2 once CARSPSTTSGGPKIDTDTQYF TGTGCCAGAAGCCCATCAACTACTAGCGGGGGGCCCAAAATCGACACAGATACGCAGTATTTT
TRBJ1-2 TRBV29-1 . . CSARRGTRGYTF TGCAGTGCCAGGCGTGGGACTCGGGGCTACACCTTC
TRBJ1-1 TRBV18 . . CASSPSTGLNTEAFF TGTGCCAGCTCACCAAGCACAGGCCTGAACACTGAAGCTTTCTTT
TRBJ1-2 TRBV5-4 . few CASSQERRGYGYTF TGTGCCAGCAGTCAAGAAAGGCGGGGCTATGGCTACACCTTC
TRBJ2-7 TRBV2 . . CARTRSLPPYEQYF TGTGCCAGAACGCGGTCCCTCCCCCCCTACGAGCAGTACTTC
TRBJ1-6 TRBV5-1 TRBD1 . CASSLFGQGDSYNSPLHF TGCGCCAGCAGCTTGTTTGGACAGGGGGACTCCTATAATTCACCCCTCCACTTT
TRBJ2-2 TRBV9 . many CASSPGGARTGELFF TGTGCCAGCAGCCCTGGGGGCGCCCGCACCGGGGAGCTGTTTTTT
TRBJ2-5 TRBV6-5 TRBD2 . CASRTSGGGTQYF TGTGCCAGCAGGACCTCCGGGGGGGGTACCCAGTACTTC
TRBJ1-6 TRBV7-9 . . CASSSDSYSPLHF TGTGCCAGCAGCTCGGACAGTTATTCACCCCTCCACTTT
TRBJ2-7 TRBV2 . once CASSEAGLGAEEQYF TGTGCCAGCAGTGAAGCGGGACTTGGAGCCGAGGAGCAGTACTTC
TRBJ2-2 TRBV19 TRBD1 . CATSRDRGNLYTGELFF TGTGCCACCTCCCGGGACAGGGGTAATCTATACACCGGGGAGCTGTTTTTT
TRBJ2-7 TRBV30 TRBD2 . CAWSVGLAGLYEQYF TGTGCCTGGAGTGTAGGGCTAGCGGGCCTCTACGAGCAGTACTTC
TRBJ2-3 TRBV6-5 TRBD1 . CASSFDQGADTQYF TGTGCCAGTTCGTTCGACCAGGGGGCAGATACGCAGTATTTT
TRBJ1-1 TRBV19 TRBD1 . CASSATGGVRDTEAFF TGTGCCAGTAGTGCGACAGGGGGCGTAAGGGACACTGAAGCTTTCTTT
TRBJ1-3 TRBV12-3/TRBV12-4 . . CASRLSSGNTIYF TGTGCCAGCCGCCTCAGCTCTGGAAACACCATATATTTT
TRBJ2-7 TRBV2 TRBD1 . CASNPGGVIQYF TGTGCCAGCAACCCAGGGGGCGTTATCCAGTACTTC
TRBJ1-2 TRBV29-1 TRBD1 . CSVSGQGNGYTF TGCAGCGTTTCGGGACAGGGGAACGGCTACACCTTC
TRBJ1-1 TRBV19 . . CASSMGGVTEAFF TGTGCCAGTAGTATGGGGGGGGTTACTGAAGCTTTCTTT
TRBJ2-2 TRBV19 . . CASSILAGRAGELFF TGTGCCAGTAGTATCCTCGCGGGCCGCGCCGGGGAGCTGTTTTTT
TRBJ1-5 TRBV5-1 . . CASSAGGSNQPQHF TGCGCCAGCAGCGCCGGGGGAAGCAATCAGCCCCAGCATTTT
TRBJ2-7 TRBV7-6 . . CASTPNRVSYEQYF TGTGCCAGCACTCCTAACCGGGTCTCCTACGAGCAGTACTTC
TRBJ1-6 TRBV7-2 . . CASSLSGLNSPLHF TGTGCCAGCAGCTTATCAGGGCTGAATTCACCCCTCCACTTT
TRBJ1-2 TRBV6-5 . . CASSLLGENYGYTF TGTGCCAGCAGTCTCCTCGGGGAGAACTATGGCTACACCTTC
TRBJ2-5 TRBV13 TRBD1 . CASSFTGGAVNQETQYF TGTGCCAGCAGTTTTACAGGGGGCGCGGTGAACCAAGAGACCCAGTACTTC
TRBJ2-3 TRBV28 TRBD2 . CASSLWGEGQDTQYF TGTGCCAGCAGTTTATGGGGGGAGGGCCAAGATACGCAGTATTTT